This T cell receptor beta chain was found in a study of cytomegalovirus exposure and HLA in healthy donors. Study results and caveats: Later analysis identified about 17,000 TCR beta sequences associated with HLA alleles, using a false discovery rate threshold of 0.05. Among TCR beta chains, those listed as cytomegalovirus-associated numbered about 160. Analyzed later, association rates of TCRs varied across HLA loci, with DRB1 most and HLA-C fewest.

In regard to this clone: Antigen: not known.

There were likely unrecorded immune exposures, though donors were nominally healthy when sampled. The PCR was carried out with 60 Vbeta primers and 13 Jbeta primers. Libraries were prepared by immunoSEQ multiplex PCR; TCRdb keeps only in-frame clonotypes and omits some of them. In the table there are around 150,000 clones, 64% of which are singletons. The clonotype comes from a middle-aged woman in good health and CMV-seronegative. Sample: PBMCs.

CDR3 sequence: CASSFRQNSYGYTF. CDR3 nucleotide sequence: TGTGCCAGCAGTTTCCGACAGAACTCCTATGGCTACACCTTC. This chain joins TRBV27 and TRBJ1-2, with TRBD1 as a possible D gene (5 bases). The V gene's germline CDR1 is MNHEY and CDR2 SMNVEV (reference sequence). V was pared by 3 bases and J by 4 bases, with 12 bases between. The CDR3 consists of 14 residues.